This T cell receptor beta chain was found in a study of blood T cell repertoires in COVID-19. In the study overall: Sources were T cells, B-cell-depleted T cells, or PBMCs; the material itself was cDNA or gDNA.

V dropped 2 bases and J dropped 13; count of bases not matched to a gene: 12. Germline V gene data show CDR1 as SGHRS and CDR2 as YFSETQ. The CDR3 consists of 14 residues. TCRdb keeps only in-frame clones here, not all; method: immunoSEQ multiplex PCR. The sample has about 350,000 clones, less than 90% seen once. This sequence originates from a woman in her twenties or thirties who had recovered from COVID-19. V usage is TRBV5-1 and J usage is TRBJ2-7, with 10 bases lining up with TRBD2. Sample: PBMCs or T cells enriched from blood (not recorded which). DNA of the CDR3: TGCGCCAGCAGCTTCGGGACTAGCGAGATTCACCTTTACTTC. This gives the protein CASSFGTSEIHLYF.